One sample yielded the 8 T cell receptor beta chains listed below, sequenced in a study of blood T cell repertoires in COVID-19 (dated by TCRdb to the early 2020s). Library generation was performed with the immunoSEQ multiplex PCR assay. TCRdb holds this immuneACCESS table with in-frame rearrangements only. Some clones are missing; in checked studies, unresolved V genes explain under half, and the rest has no known cause. For this sample the table gives approximately 71,000 clones, of which less than 95% were detected only once. The ten top clones hold over 4% of the sample. Material: peripheral blood. Source of these receptors: a woman younger than 30 with acute or convalescent COVID-19.

The rearrangement joins TRBV30 to TRBJ2-5; 10 bases line up with TRBD2. V lost 1 base, J lost 4 bases, and 9 bases stayed unmatched. Germline CDR1 is GTSNPN and CDR2 is SVGIG (reference sequence). The CDR3 is made up of 16 amino acids. Here the CDR3 DNA reads TGTGCCTGGAGTGAAGGACTAGCGGTCGAAGGAGAGACCCAGTACTTC. Its translation is CAWSEGLAVEGETQYF.

This chain uses TRBV6-2 or TRBV6-3 with TRBJ2-1; 8 nucleotides agree with TRBD1. There are 14 residues in the CDR3. Germline CDR1 is MNHEY and CDR2 is SVGEGT. After removal of 5 bases from V and 3 bases from J, the junction contained 3 bases not matched to a gene. The CDR3 DNA sequence: TGTGCCAGCAGTGTGGGACAGGTCTACAATGAGCAGTTCTTC. This gives the protein CASSVGQVYNEQFF.

The CDR3 loop reads CASSFSGVVGTQYF. The CDR3 DNA reads TGTGCCAGCAGTTTTTCCGGGGTAGTGGGTACGCAGTATTTT. V is TRBV27 and J is TRBJ2-3, with TRBD2 as a possible D gene (5 bases). Germline V gives CDR1 MNHEY, CDR2 SMNVEV (reference sequence). V was trimmed by 3 bases and J by 8 bases, leaving 15 bases between them. This CDR3 has 14 residues.

This clone was seen just once. CDR3 region: CASSQGGQGNYGYTF. The CDR3 DNA sequence: TGCGCCAGCAGCCAAGGGGGACAGGGGAACTATGGCTACACCTTC. This chain connects TRBV4-1 to TRBJ1-2, with TRBD1 identical over 10 bases. The V segment lost 1 base and the J segment 2 bases; nucleotides outside the gene matches: 1. The CDR3 contains 15 residues. The germline V gene encodes CDR1 MGHRA and CDR2 YSYEKL.

The chain couples TRBV4-1 to TRBJ1-2; the D gene is possibly TRBD1 (6 bases). Germline assignment: CDR1 MGHRA and CDR2 YSYEKL. This CDR3 is built from 17 residues. V shed 1 base and J shed 4 bases, with 19 bases lying between them. The CDR3, as DNA: TGCGCCAGCAGCCAAGCCTACCAGGGGAGGGCCAGCTATGGCTACACCTTC. Amino acid sequence: CASSQAYQGRASYGYTF.

This sequence joins TRBV27 and TRBJ2-1; possible D gene TRBD2, 6 bases. Trimming shortened V by 2 bases and J by 4 bases, and 24 bases separated the two germline ends. CDR1 is MNHEY and CDR2 is SMNVEV in the germline V gene (reference sequence). The CDR3 is made up of 19 amino acids. CDR3 DNA: TGTGCCAGCAGTTTAAGGGCCCCCGGCACCCTCGGAGGGTACAATGAGCAGTTCTTC. Encoded protein: CASSLRAPGTLGGYNEQFF.

The chain is built from TRBV6-2 or TRBV6-3 and TRBJ2-7; TRBD1 matches at 9 bases. The CDR3 contains 15 residues. Germline CDR1 and CDR2: MNHEY and SVGEGT. V trimming: 4 bases; J trimming: 4 bases; junction bases outside the gene matches: 8. CDR3 sequence: CASSFPGQGVYEQYF. The DNA of the CDR3 is TGTGCCAGCAGTTTCCCGGGACAGGGCGTTTACGAGCAGTACTTC.

The CDR3 is CASSITGTGGFYNYGYTF. In DNA form, the CDR3 reads TGTGCCAGTAGTATAACCGGGACAGGGGGCTTTTATAACTATGGCTACACCTTC. The rearrangement uses TRBV19 and TRBJ1-2; 12 positions agree with TRBD1. Germline lookup yields CDR1 LNHDA and CDR2 SQIVND (reference sequence). The trim removed 2 bases at V and 1 base at J, leaving 8 bases unmatched. This CDR3 spans 18 amino acids.